This T cell receptor beta chain derives from a study of identical twins. MiXCR, applied by TCRdb to the 5' RACE reads, yields one record per CDR3 protein. The sample includes around 530,000 distinct CDR3 sequences, roughly 15% of them seen just once. The V segment lost 3 bases and the J segment 3 bases; nucleotides outside the gene matches: 7. The CDR3 is made up of 15 amino acids. The germline V gene encodes CDR1 SGHVS and CDR2 FQNEAQ. Donors were all healthy Caucasians. The sample was also reused in another study, on yellow fever vaccine responses in identical twins.

The sample taken for sequencing was CD4+ T cells sorted from blood. This receptor was identified in a woman between 18 and 29 years old in good health. The J gene is TRBJ2-7, the V gene TRBV7-8, with 8 bases aligning to TRBD1. CDR3 sequence reads: CASSLDRELSYEQYV. The DNA for the CDR3 is TGTGCCAGCAGCTTGGACAGGGAGTTAAGCTACGAGCAGTACGTC.